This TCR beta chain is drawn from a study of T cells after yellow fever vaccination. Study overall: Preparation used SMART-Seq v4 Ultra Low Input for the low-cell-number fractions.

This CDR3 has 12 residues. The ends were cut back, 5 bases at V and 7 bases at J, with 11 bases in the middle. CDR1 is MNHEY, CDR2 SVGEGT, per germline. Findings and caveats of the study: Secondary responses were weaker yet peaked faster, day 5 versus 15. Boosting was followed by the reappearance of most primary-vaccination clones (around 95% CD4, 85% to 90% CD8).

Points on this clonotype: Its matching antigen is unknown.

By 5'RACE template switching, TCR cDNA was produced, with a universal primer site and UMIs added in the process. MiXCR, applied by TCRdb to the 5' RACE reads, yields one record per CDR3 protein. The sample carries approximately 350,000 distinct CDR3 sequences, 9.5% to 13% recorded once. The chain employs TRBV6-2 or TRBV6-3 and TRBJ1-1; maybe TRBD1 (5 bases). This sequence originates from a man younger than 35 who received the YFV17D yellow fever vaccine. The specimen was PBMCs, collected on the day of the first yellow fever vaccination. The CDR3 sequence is CASSVSGYEAFF. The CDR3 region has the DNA TGTGCCAGCAGTGTATCAGGGTATGAAGCTTTCTTT.